What follows are 15 T cell receptor beta chains derived from one specimen sequenced in a study of beta chain features in type 1 diabetes. Antigens for these TCRs are unknown. Overall study findings and caveats: Type 1 diabetes patients showed a moderate but significant shortening of TCRB CDR3s in all four CD4+ subsets.

Expressed TCRB transcripts were sequenced, since all the RNA that had been isolated was reverse transcribed. Data came from immunoSEQ multiplex PCR; TCRdb stores just in-frame clones and leaves some out. The table lists approximately 100,000 clones, under 30% of them singletons. The specimen was central memory CD4+ T cells from blood. The source of these receptors is a woman aged 18-29 years with type 1 diabetes.

This clone turned up a few times. The J gene is TRBJ1-4, the V gene TRBV7-2; maybe TRBD1 (5 bases). The germline CDR1 and CDR2 sequences are SGHTA and FQGNSA. This CDR3 is built from 16 residues. V was shortened by 1 base and J by 8 bases, with 17 bases between the two germline ends. The CDR3 here is CASSLVYSGGGEKLFF. The CDR3 nucleotides read TGTGCCAGCAGCTTAGTCTACTCGGGGGGTGGGGAAAAACTGTTTTTT.

The chain uses TRBV10-3 and TRBJ2-3, with 8 bases lining up with TRBD2. The CDR3 length is 15 residues. After removal of 8 bases from V and 4 bases from J, the junction contained 11 bases not matched to a gene. Per the germline V gene, CDR1 is ENHRY and CDR2 is SYGVKD. CDR3 coding DNA: TGTGCCATCGGGCCGGGGATGGGACTAGCAGATACGCAGTATTTT. Encoded protein: CAIGPGMGLADTQYF.

This clone was observed a handful of times. The chain couples TRBV7-2 to TRBJ2-1; 14 positions agree with TRBD2. CDR1 and CDR2 from the germline V gene are SGHTA and FQGNSA. This CDR3 has 14 residues. V lost 7 bases and J lost 8; bases outside the gene matches: 4. The CDR3 sequence is CASTGLAGGYEQFF. The CDR3 nucleotides are TGTGCCAGCACCGGACTAGCGGGAGGATATGAGCAGTTCTTC. The full variable domain, completed using reference TRBV7-2 and TRBJ2-1, is GAGVSQSPSNKVTEKGKDVELRCDPISGHTALYWYRQSLGQGLEFLIYFQGNSAPDKSGLPSDRFSAERTGGSVSTLTIQRTQQEDSAVYLCASTGLAGGYEQFFGPGTRLTVL.

The genes are TRBV5-1 and TRBJ2-1; TRBD2 is a possible D gene (5 bases). The germline V gene has CDR1 SGHRS and CDR2 YFSETQ. The ends were cut back, 0 bases at V and 7 bases at J, with 17 bases in the middle. The CDR3 runs to 16 residues. CDR3 residues: CASSLGTGNRRNEQFF. The DNA for the CDR3 is TGCGCCAGCAGCTTGGGAACGGGAAATCGTAGGAATGAGCAGTTCTTC.

This clone has a handful of counts. The rearrangement uses TRBV6-5 and TRBJ1-1, with a possible D match to TRBD1 (6 bases). From germline, CDR1 is MNHEY and CDR2 SVGAGI. CDR3 size: 14 residues. Trimming pared 6 bases from V and 2 bases from J, leaving 13 bases between. CDR3 sequence (DNA): TGTGCCAGCAGGGCGACAGGCGCCAACACTGAAGCTTTCTTT. Amino acid sequence: CASRATGANTEAFF.

This clone was detected only a few times. The chain recombines TRBV25-1 with TRBJ2-1; 10 bases fit TRBD2. Unmatched junction bases numbered 5, after V lost 3 bases and J lost 6 bases. This CDR3 spans 15 amino acids. Germline V gene data show CDR1 as MGHDK and CDR2 as SYGVNS. In DNA, the CDR3 is TGTGCCAGCAGTGAGGCTAGCGGGAGACCCAATGAGCAGTTCTTC. Its protein is CASSEASGRPNEQFF.

Only a few counts were recorded for this clone. The CDR3 region is CATRKEENQETQYF. The CDR3 nucleotides are TGTGCCACCAGAAAGGAGGAGAACCAAGAGACCCAGTACTTC. This sequence joins TRBV19 and TRBJ2-5; possibly TRBD2 for D (5 bases). The CDR3 has 14 residues. The germline V gene encodes CDR1 LNHDA and CDR2 SQIVND (reference sequence). The V end was cut by 10 bases, the J end by 0 bases, with 15 bases between.

This clone was picked up a small number of times. The J gene is TRBJ1-2, the V gene TRBV2; D gene unclear. CDR1 and CDR2 from the germline V gene are SNHLY and FYNNEI. V lost 7 bases and J lost 8, with 8 bases in between. The CDR3 contains 10 residues. CDR3 residues: CASKGGGYTF. The CDR3 DNA is TGTGCCAGCAAGGGAGGGGGCTACACCTTC. Looking up the rest from reference TRBV2 and TRBJ1-2 gives the full variable domain: EPEVTQTPSHQVTQMGQEVILRCVPISNHLYFYWYRQILGQKVEFLVSFYNNEISEKSEIFDDQFSVERPDGSNFTLKIRSTKLEDSAMYFCASKGGGYTFGSGTRLTVV.

This clone was detected only a few times. The rearrangement uses TRBV5-1 and TRBJ2-3, with 8 bases that match TRBD1. The ends lost 4 bases at V and 4 bases at J; junction bases unmatched: 11. The germline V gene has CDR1 SGHRS and CDR2 YFSETQ. The CDR3 runs 16 residues. The CDR3 here is CASSKTQGAHADTQYF. CDR3 bases: TGCGCCAGCAGCAAGACTCAGGGGGCGCACGCAGATACGCAGTATTTT.

CDR3 nucleotide sequence: TGTGCCAGCAGCAATGTCAGGGCCCGGTATGATGAGCAGTTCTTC. This gives the protein CASSNVRARYDEQFF. The chain has TRBV21-1 and TRBJ2-1; TRBD1, the D gene given by the table, was not confirmed from the DNA. TRBV21-1 represents a pseudogene. The CDR3 contains 15 residues.

This clone was seen only once. V usage is TRBV18 and J usage is TRBJ2-5; possibly TRBD2 for D (6 bases). Germline V gene sequence: CDR1 KGHSH, CDR2 LQKENI. The CDR3 covers 15 residues. Trimming took 3 bases from V and 1 from J, leaving 12 bases between them. Here the CDR3 DNA reads TGTGCCAGCTCACCCCGGAACGGGGGCCAAGAGACCCAGTACTTC. Its translation: CASSPRNGGQETQYF.

This clone was seen more than once but under ten times. The J gene is TRBJ1-1, the V gene TRBV28; perhaps TRBD1 as D (5 bases). From germline, CDR1 is MDHEN and CDR2 SYDVKM. With 6 bases removed from V and 1 base from J, the gap between germline ends came to 9 bases. This CDR3 spans 13 amino acids. This CDR3 reads CASRRTQNTEAFF. In DNA, the CDR3 is TGTGCCAGCAGACGGACACAGAACACTGAAGCTTTCTTT.

This clone was counted only a few times. CDR3 in amino acids: CAIRRTETDGELFF. CDR3 coding DNA: TGTGCCATCAGGCGGACAGAGACGGACGGGGAGCTGTTTTTT. The rearrangement joins TRBV10-3 to TRBJ2-2; D is possibly TRBD1 (6 bases). The V end was cut by 6 bases, the J end by 7 bases, with 15 bases between. Germline V gene lookup returns CDR1 ENHRY and CDR2 SYGVKD. This CDR3 comprises 14 residues.

This sequence joins TRBV2 and TRBJ1-1, with TRBD1 matching over 9 bases. CDR1 is SNHLY and CDR2 is FYNNEI in the germline V gene. Unmatched junction bases numbered 9, after V lost 1 base and J lost 0 bases. The CDR3 extends over 18 amino acids. The CDR3 region is CASSEVGQGWKMNTEAFF. CDR3 nucleotide sequence: TGTGCCAGCAGTGAAGTCGGACAGGGGTGGAAGATGAACACTGAAGCTTTCTTT.

V and J are TRBV7-2 and TRBJ1-2; D gene ambiguous. V gave up 6 bases and J gave up 5 bases, with 10 bases separating them. The CDR3 covers 12 residues. In germline, CDR1 is SGHTA, CDR2 FQGNSA. The CDR3 coding sequence is TGTGCCAGCAGTGAAAACAGATATGGCTACACCTTC. Its protein is CASSENRYGYTF.